This T cell receptor (beta chain) originates from a study of cytomegalovirus exposure and HLA in healthy donors. The PCR was carried out with 60 Vbeta primers and 13 Jbeta primers. Using immunoSEQ multiplex PCR, the repertoire was profiled, and TCRdb retains in-frame clones only, with some absent. The sample holds fewer than 120,000 clones, more than 65% seen once. This clone was seen only a few times. Trimming pared 4 bases from V and 3 bases from J, leaving 16 bases between. The CDR3 consists of 14 residues. Germline V lookup: CDR1 GTSNPN, CDR2 SVGIG (reference sequence). This TCR came from a man under 40 in good health and CMV-seropositive. The chain carries TRBV30 and TRBJ2-7; the D gene is possibly TRBD1 (6 bases). Material: PBMCs. The CDR3 sequence: CAWTAPRGFYEQYF. The DNA of the CDR3 is TGTGCCTGGACGGCCCCCAGGGGATTCTACGAGCAGTACTTC.